These 4 T cell receptor beta chains share one sample of origin, sequenced in a study of blood T cell repertoires in COVID-19 (dated by TCRdb to 2020 to 2022). The library was built by means of the immunoSEQ multiplex PCR assay. TCRdb mirrors the immuneACCESS table, restricted to in-frame sequences. Some clones are absent from its copies; in checked studies, under half trace to an unresolved V gene, and the reason for the others is unknown. The table for this sample lists more than 95,000 clones; about 81% of them were counted only once. The ten most abundant clones make up 3.5% to 4.5% of the sample. Sequenced material: peripheral blood. All receptors come from a woman aged 45 to 65 with acute or convalescent COVID-19.

The CDR3: CASSFSNRGRPRGYTF. CDR3 DNA: TGTGCCAGCAGTTTTTCGAACAGGGGGCGCCCCCGGGGCTACACCTTC. The rearrangement uses TRBV27 and TRBJ1-2, with TRBD1 matching 9 bases. CDR1 MNHEY and CDR2 SMNVEV come from the germline V gene (reference sequence). The junction had 13 bases not matched to a gene; V was cut back by 3 bases and J by 8 bases. There are 16 residues in the CDR3.

Here the CDR3 reads CASEGGSSGQPQHF. The CDR3 coding sequence is TGTGCCAGCGAAGGTGGGAGCAGCGGTCAGCCCCAGCATTTT. This sequence joins TRBV2 and TRBJ1-5; D is ambiguous. Looked up from germline, CDR1 is SNHLY and CDR2 is FYNNEI. Trimming left V 8 bases short and J 6 bases short, with 17 bases between. The CDR3 has 14 residues.

The chain employs TRBV30 and TRBJ1-4; TRBD1 matches at 10 bases. The CDR3 has 19 amino acids. The J segment lost 0 bases and the V segment lost 3 bases, leaving 13 bases of the junction unmatched. CDR1 and CDR2 (germline): GTSNPN, SVGIG (reference sequence). The CDR3 DNA reads TGTGCCTGGAGCGCCGCCGGGACAGGGGAGGGGGCAACTAATGAAAAACTGTTTTTT. It is translated as CAWSAAGTGEGATNEKLFF.

CDR3 loop: CASSLDGRKLFF. The CDR3 region has the DNA TGTGCCAGCAGTCTGGACGGGAGGAAACTGTTTTTT. The rearrangement uses TRBV12-3 or TRBV12-4 and TRBJ1-4, with D hard to call. The CDR3 length is 12 residues. Trimming removed 5 bases at V and 11 bases at J, with 12 bases between.